Presented here are 5 T cell receptor beta chains from one specimen sequenced in a study of beta chain features in type 1 diabetes (dated by TCRdb to between 2018 and 2020). The library was obtained by the immunoSEQ multiplex PCR assay. The entire isolated RNA was reverse transcribed using the High Capacity cDNA Reverse Transcription Kit, and thus expressed TCRB transcripts were sequenced. TCRdb obtained this table from immuneACCESS and retained in-frame rearrangements with V and J assigned. These tables miss some clones; where compared with another copy, unresolved V genes account for less than half of the shortfall, and the remainder is unexplained. Here the sample has about 150,000 clones; 8.5% to 12% occur a single time. Under 1.5% of the sample is taken by the ten largest. Specimen: naive CD4+ T cells from blood. The label giving this sample's cell subset or site can be read as: true naive CD4+ T cells. All receptors derive from a man aged 18 to 30 in good health.

The chain carries TRBV7-9 and TRBJ2-7, with 10 bases identical to TRBD1. Germline CDR1 reads SEHNR; CDR2 reads FQNEAQ (reference sequence). Trimming cost V 4 bases and J 1 base; bases outside gene matches: 7. The CDR3 contains 16 residues. The DNA of the CDR3 is TGTGCCAGCAGCTCCAGGACGGGACAGGGGTCCTACGAGCAGTACTTC. Its protein product is CASSSRTGQGSYEQYF. Complete variable domain (other parts from reference TRBV7-9 and TRBJ2-7): DTGVSQNPRHKITKRGQNVTFRCDPISEHNRLYWYRQTLGQGPEFLTYFQNEAQLEKSRLLSDRFSAERPKGSFSTLEIQRTEQGDSAMYLCASSSRTGQGSYEQYFGPGTRLTVT.

This clone was counted between two and nine times. V usage is TRBV15 and J usage is TRBJ2-3; perhaps TRBD2 as D (5 bases). CDR3 size: 14 residues. Germline V gene data show CDR1 as LNHNV and CDR2 as YYDKDF (reference sequence). V dropped 5 bases and J dropped 3 bases, with 12 bases sitting between them. CDR3 coding DNA: TGTGCCACCAGCTCCGGGGTTCGGACAGATACGCAGTATTTT. Its protein is CATSSGVRTDTQYF. Full variable domain (missing parts from reference TRBV15 and TRBJ2-3): DAMVIQNPRYQVTQFGKPVTLSCSQTLNHNVMYWYQQKSSQAPKLLFHYYDKDFNNEADTPDNFQSRRPNTSFCFLDIRSPGLGDTAMYLCATSSGVRTDTQYFGPGTRLTVL.

The V call is TRBV7-2, the J call TRBJ1-6; the D is unclear. The germline V gene has CDR1 SGHTA and CDR2 FQGNSA. This CDR3 is built from 14 residues. V dropped 4 bases and J dropped 7 bases, with 11 bases sitting between them. In DNA, the CDR3 is TGTGCCAGCAGCTATAATACCGGGAATTCACCCCTCCACTTT. This gives the protein CASSYNTGNSPLHF.

This rearrangement joins TRBV30 to TRBJ1-2; possible D gene TRBD1, 6 bases. From germline, CDR1 is GTSNPN and CDR2 SVGIG (reference sequence). Trimming cost V 2 bases and J 7 bases, with 14 bases left between them. The CDR3 runs 13 residues. The CDR3 DNA is TGTGCCTGGAGTTTCACAGGGTCTGTTGGCTACACCTTC. Amino acid sequence: CAWSFTGSVGYTF.

The chain has TRBV7-9 and TRBJ2-6; D might be TRBD1 (6 bases). The CDR3 has 17 residues. V lost 5 bases to trimming and J lost 4 bases, with 18 bases between them. Germline CDR1 and CDR2: SEHNR and FQNEAQ (reference sequence). For the CDR3, the DNA is TGTGCCAGCAGCAAAGTACTACAGGGAGCCGGGGCCAACGTCCTGACTTTC. Protein: CASSKVLQGAGANVLTF.